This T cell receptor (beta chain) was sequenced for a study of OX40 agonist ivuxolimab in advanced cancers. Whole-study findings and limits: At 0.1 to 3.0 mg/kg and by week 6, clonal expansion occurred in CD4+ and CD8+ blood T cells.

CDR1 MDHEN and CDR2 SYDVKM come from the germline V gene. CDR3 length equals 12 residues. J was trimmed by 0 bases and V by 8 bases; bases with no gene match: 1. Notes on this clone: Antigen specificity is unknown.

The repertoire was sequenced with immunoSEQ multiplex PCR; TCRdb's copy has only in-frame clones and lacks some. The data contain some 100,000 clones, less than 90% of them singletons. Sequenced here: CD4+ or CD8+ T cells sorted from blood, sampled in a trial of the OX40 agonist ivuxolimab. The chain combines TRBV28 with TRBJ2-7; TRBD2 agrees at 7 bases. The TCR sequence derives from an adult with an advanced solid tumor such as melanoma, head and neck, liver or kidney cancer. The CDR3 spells CASERGSYEQYF. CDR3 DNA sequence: TGTGCCAGCGAGCGGGGCTCCTACGAGCAGTACTTC. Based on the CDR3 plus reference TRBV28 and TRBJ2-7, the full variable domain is DVKVTQSSRYLVKRTGEKVFLECVQDMDHENMFWYRQDPGLGLRLIYFSYDVKMKEKGDIPEGYSVSREKKERFSLILESASTNQTSMYLCASERGSYEQYFGPGTRLTVT.